This TCR beta chain appears in the sequencing data of a study of blood T cell repertoires in COVID-19 (dated by TCRdb to 2018 to 2020). Notes on the research overall: Collaborator samples came from the United States, Italy and Spain and covered acute and convalescent phases of COVID-19. The prospective study material was composed of cDNA or gDNA derived from T cells, B-cell-depleted T cells, or PBMCs. Deeply sampled blood TCRbeta repertoires from subjects exposed to, actively infected with, or recovered from COVID-19 were included in the dataset. A freely available public database, intended as a resource for researchers studying the immune response to SARS-CoV-2, is where the repertoires were released. The samples were drawn from the first 160 participants of the ongoing ImmuneRACE study and from 1,200 or so subjects provided by 6 global collaborators. A de-identified subject ID, COVID-19 status, age in years and sex were almost always included in the sample metadata. Where HLA class I and class II types were available, the types were taken from metadata supplied by the sample provider, not from assay-based typing. Overall results and qualifications from the work: How much clinical and demographic metadata was included differed by source and by participant, and the metadata was provided uncurated.

CDR3 length: 14 amino acids, cysteine to phenylalanine. Only the CDR3 part of the read is kept: 42 bases, read in frame from the first base. According to the germline V gene, CDR1 reads SGHRS and CDR2 reads YFSETQ. V is trimmed back by 2 bases and J by 5 bases, and the junction contains 6 bases that no gene match accounts for. Enrolling through a virtual design, the prospective study's participants ranged in age from about 18 to 89 years and lived across roughly 23 United States geographic areas. In the prospective study, participants were assigned to cohorts based on the clinical history participants reported in a screening survey and a study questionnaire. ImmuneRACE Cohort 3 recovered participants were defined by two consecutive negative NP/OP PCR tests, healthcare professional clearance, or symptom resolution. In the prospective study, whole blood, serum and a nasopharyngeal or oropharyngeal swab were collected from each participant by mobile phlebotomists. Prospective study participants could optionally give additional blood draws and questionnaires over a roughly two-month period. Blood samples from the prospective study were shipped frozen or at room temperature prior to DNA extraction.

The immunoSEQ Assay, a bias-controlled multiplex PCR, was used to amplify TCRbeta CDR3 regions from genomic DNA. The original methods were these. The number of nucleated cells in each sample was estimated from the amplification of reference gene primers within the assay. To quantify the absolute abundance of each unique TCRbeta CDR3 rearrangement, sequence reads were collapsed and filtered. For each sample, productive Simpson clonality was calculated as the square root of Simpson's diversity index across productive rearrangements. This is the immuneACCESS table as TCRdb keeps it, with only in-frame sequences that have V and J called. A part of the clones is gone; compared with another copy, unresolved V genes explain less than half, and the rest is unexplained. V and J calls and clone size are given by that table; D and trimming were obtained from the DNA. The sample profile shows over 400,000 clones; approximately 91% of them were found once. The ten largest clones capture around 7.9% of the sample.

With regard to this clone: Its specific antigen is unknown. Base qualities are missing; no much larger clone stands one base away. The same CDR3 is also encoded by other DNA sequences in this sample.

Source material: PBMCs or T cells enriched from blood (not recorded which). This sequence uses TRBV5-1 and TRBJ1-2; TRBD1 aligns with 7 central bases. This receptor was obtained from a woman in her fifties or sixties who had recovered from COVID-19. CDR3 region: CASSLGPGGYGYTF. The nucleotides read TGCGCCAGCAGCTTAGGGCCAGGGGGGTATGGCTACACCTTC.